Below, 10 T cell receptor beta chains from the same sample are listed, as sequenced in a study of T cells in Graves' hyperthyroidism and ophthalmopathy. Regions amplified from RNA transcripts were the TCR beta CDR3 regions. Initially, a first-round RT-PCR of the TCR CDR3 employed the HTBI primer set. TCRdb ran MiXCR on the multiplex PCR reads and lists one entry per CDR3 protein. The profile shows over 700,000 distinct CDR3 sequences, under 45% of them singletons. Input material: blood. The receptors shown here come from a woman aged 40 to 49 with Graves' hyperthyroidism.

This clonotype was detected only a few times. The chain combines TRBV25-1 with TRBJ2-6; possibly TRBD2 for D (6 bases). The CDR3 totals 14 residues. Between the trimmed V and J ends, which lost 11 bases and 2 bases, there was a span of 13 bases. Germline values: CDR1 MGHDK, CDR2 SYGVNS. The CDR3 loop reads CAWTRGTGANVLTF. DNA for the CDR3: TGTGCCTGGACTCGGGGGACTGGGGCCAACGTCCTGACTTTC.

Note on this clonotype: A read error is possible here, since a much larger clone lies one base away. The chain carries TRBV7-2 and TRBJ2-5; D gene uncertain. Per germline, CDR1 SGHTA and CDR2 FQGNSA. The CDR3 consists of 14 residues. Trimming stripped 8 bases from V and 6 bases from J, with 19 bases between. CDR3 bases: TGTGCCAGCCTAGGAAATTGGGGTGGACAGACCCAGTACTTC. Translation: CASLGNWGGQTQYF.

At least ten counts were recorded for this clonotype. The chain carries TRBV19 and TRBJ1-5, with D unresolved. CDR3 length: 13 amino acids. The V end lost 4 bases, the J end lost 6 bases, and 10 bases lay between the germline ends. Germline V lookup: CDR1 LNHDA, CDR2 SQIVND (reference sequence). This CDR3 is CASSNSLFQPQHF. DNA of the CDR3: TGTGCCAGTAGTAACAGTCTTTTTCAGCCCCAGCATTTT. Together with reference TRBV19 and TRBJ1-5, the CDR3 gives the full variable domain: DGGITQSPKYLFRKEGQNVTLSCEQNLNHDAMYWYRQDPGQGLRLIYYSQIVNDFQKGDIAEGYSVSREKKESFPLTVTSAQKNPTAFYLCASSNSLFQPQHFGDGTRLSIL.

This clonotype was found many times. The chain employs TRBV19 and TRBJ1-2; possibly TRBD1 for D (6 bases). CDR1 and CDR2 (germline): LNHDA, SQIVND (reference sequence). Between the trimmed V and J ends, which lost 5 bases and 8 bases, there was a span of 21 bases. The CDR3 length is 15 residues. The DNA of the CDR3 is TGTGCCAGTAGTCGCGTTTTCGGGGGCTCCTGGGGCTACACCTTC. It encodes CASSRVFGGSWGYTF.

The J gene is TRBJ2-1, the V gene TRBV2; D unclear. Germline assignment: CDR1 SNHLY and CDR2 FYNNEI. There are 12 residues in the CDR3. V was clipped by 2 bases and J by 7 bases, with 6 bases between them. CDR3 in DNA: TGTGCCAGCAGTGAAAGTCGGAATGAGCAGTTCTTC. Protein sequence: CASSESRNEQFF.

This chain uses TRBV2 with TRBJ1-1, with TRBD1 identical over 10 bases. CDR1 SNHLY and CDR2 FYNNEI come from the germline V gene. Trimming at V came to 6 bases and at J to 4 bases, leaving 2 bases not matched to a gene. CDR3 size: 13 residues. The CDR3 nucleotides are TGTGCCAGCAGAGGGACAGGGGCCACTGAAGCTTTCTTT. Its protein product is CASRGTGATEAFF.

This clonotype was counted a single time. The V and J genes are TRBV7-3 and TRBJ2-7; 10 positions match TRBD1. CDR3 length equals 15 residues. Germline loops: CDR1 SGHTA, CDR2 FQGTGA. J gave up 12 bases and V 6 bases, and 17 bases lay outside the gene matches. The CDR3 loop reads CASSYSGTGTGARYF. As DNA, the CDR3 is TGTGCCAGCAGTTACTCGGGGACCGGGACAGGGGCCCGGTACTTC.

The chain uses TRBV24-1 and TRBJ1-2; D unclear. Trimming took off 5 bases at V and 7 bases at J, with 13 bases between the two ends. Germline V gene lookup returns CDR1 KGHDR and CDR2 SFDVKD. CDR3 length equals 13 residues. Written as DNA, the CDR3 is TGTGCCACCAGTGTTCAAGGCTACGGTGGCTACACCTTC. This codes for CATSVQGYGGYTF.

With respect to this clonotype: A read error may be the cause here, since a much bigger clone is one base away. A read error is likely, as this CDR3 ends without the conserved phenylalanine or tryptophan. The rearrangement joins TRBV2 to TRBJ1-1; perhaps TRBD1 as D (5 bases). Trimming pared 7 bases from V and 4 bases from J, leaving 10 bases between. The CDR3 is made up of 12 amino acids. Germline CDR1 is SNHLY and CDR2 is FYNNEI. Here the CDR3 DNA reads TGTGCCAGCAATGCAGGGATCACTGAAGCTTTCTCT. Protein product: CASNAGITEAFS.

The gene calls are TRBV5-1 and TRBJ2-7; D gene uncertain. The germline CDR1 and CDR2 sequences are SGHRS and YFSETQ. This CDR3 has 13 amino acids. V lost 9 bases and J lost 6, with 19 bases in between. CDR3 nucleotide sequence: TGCGCCACCTCATCTAGTGAATCGGGCGAGCAGTACTTC. It encodes CATSSSESGEQYF.